Given below is one TCR beta chain in context. Its matching antigen is unknown. Germline CDR1 is LGHNA and CDR2 is YNFKEQ. This CDR3 contains 18 residues. Trimming pared 3 bases from V and 0 bases from J, leaving 21 bases between. Sorted subsets were amplified in replicate PCRs using around 220 ng DNA, tens of thousands of T cell genomes. Data came from immunoSEQ multiplex PCR; TCRdb stores just in-frame clones and leaves some out. The sample carries 550,000 to 800,000 clones, 90% recorded once. This record comes from a study of shared clonotypes between healthy human individuals. Regarding the study as a whole: Naive CD4 clonotypes overlapped across several donors at approximately 5.5%.

This chain joins TRBV4-2 and TRBJ2-7, with D possibly TRBD2 on 6 matching bases. The sequenced sample consisted of memory CD8+ T cells from PBMCs. The subset here: CD45RO+ cells pooled with CCR7-negative TemRA cells. This receptor was obtained from a man between 18 and 29 years old in good health. Some clones in this sample may be carry-over from other donors' samples. The DNA of the CDR3 is TGTGCCAGCAGCCATGCCAAATCCACTAGCCCCGACTCCTACGAGCAGTACTTC. Translation gives CASSHAKSTSPDSYEQYF.